The clone carrying this T cell receptor (beta chain) was counted ten times or more. Its antigen remains unidentified. For TCRbeta, the library was prepared with unique molecular identifiers. TCRdb re-analysed the PCR reads in MiXCR, keeping a single row per CDR3 protein. Among about 78,000 distinct CDR3 sequences listed, 13% to 15% were seen once. This CDR3 spans 13 amino acids. Germline V CDR1 and CDR2: DFQATT, SNEGSKA (reference sequence). V lost 6 bases and J lost 7, with 18 bases in between. The data were obtained in a study of T-cell reconstitution after alpha-beta-depleted transplantation in children. Study-wide findings and caveats: High day-60 TCRbeta diversity in some patients came from surviving recipient T cells and thymic progenitors.

The gene calls are TRBV20-1 and TRBJ1-1; D is undetermined. The sequences come from PBMCs, mostly from graft donor cells, collected 180 days after TCRalphabeta/CD19-depleted stem cell transplant. This clonotype was sampled from a male patient aged 2-15 years who had a stem cell transplant for acute lymphoblastic leukemia, so the T cells may come from the graft donor. The CDR3 region has the DNA TGCAGTGCCTGCCGGACCCTAAAAAGTGAAGCTTTCTTT. The encoded protein is CSACRTLKSEAFF.